The 24 T cell receptor beta chains presented below share a single source sample, sequenced in a study of prognosis after radiotherapy for stage I lung cancer. Two rounds of multiplex PCR amplified TCR beta CDR3 from genomic DNA. The first round of PCR was done with primers that matched each TRBV and TRBJ gene. TCRdb fed the multiplex PCR reads into MiXCR, producing one record per CDR3 protein. This sample has approximately 10,000 distinct CDR3 sequences, with 30% to 40% found just once. This material consisted of PBMCs, taken before or after stereotactic body radiation therapy (not recorded which). All receptors come from a donor over 45 with non-small cell lung cancer.

Many counts were recorded for this clonotype. The chain employs TRBV9 and TRBJ1-2, with 7 bases aligning to TRBD1. The germline V gene encodes CDR1 SGDLS and CDR2 YYNGEE. After removal of 2 bases from V and 4 bases from J, the junction contained 8 bases not matched to a gene. This CDR3 has 15 residues. The CDR3 DNA follows: TGTGCCAGCAGCGTGTCTACAGGGGCGACCTATGGCTACACCTTC. Its protein product is CASSVSTGATYGYTF.

Notes on this clonotype: This probably arose from a read error, given a far larger clone one base away. The V gene is TRBV6-1, the J gene TRBJ2-5; D unclear. This CDR3 has 12 residues. Germline V CDR1 and CDR2: MNHNS, SASEGT. The CDR3 is CTSTIPTETQYF. CDR3 DNA: TGTACCAGCACCATCCCCACGGAGACCCAGTACTTC.

This clonotype is labeled medium-sized (0.01 to 0.1%). This chain links TRBV11-2 with TRBJ2-1; D remains unclear. The CDR3 loop spans 16 amino acids. Germline V gene data show CDR1 as SGHAT and CDR2 as FQNNGV. V lost 1 base to trimming and J lost 0 bases, with 10 bases between them. The CDR3 DNA reads as TGTGCCAGCAGCTTAGCGGTCCGGAGCTCCTACAATGAGCAGTTCTTC. The encoded protein is CASSLAVRSSYNEQFF.

This clonotype was picked up many times. The chain employs TRBV5-6 and TRBJ1-2; D unclear. V lost 1 base and J 2 bases, leaving 9 bases between the germline ends. Germline V CDR1 and CDR2: SGHDT, YYEEEE. This CDR3 spans 14 amino acids. CDR3 amino acids: CASSLRLQNYGYTF. CDR3 in DNA: TGTGCCAGCAGCTTGAGGCTTCAAAACTATGGCTACACCTTC.

This clonotype was recorded many times. The rearrangement uses TRBV12-3 or TRBV12-4 and TRBJ2-5; perhaps TRBD1 as D (6 bases). Trimming removed 6 bases from V and 0 bases from J, with 11 bases in between. The CDR3 loop spans 14 amino acids. The CDR3 loop is CASSRTAYQETQYF. The DNA for the CDR3 is TGTGCCAGCAGCCGGACAGCTTACCAAGAGACCCAGTACTTC.

This clonotype was found a few times. A read error is likely here: a far larger clone is one base away. This chain joins TRBV6-2 or TRBV6-3 and TRBJ1-5; the D is unclear. The CDR3 runs 16 residues. In germline, CDR1 is MNHEY, CDR2 SVGEGT. The V end was cut by 5 bases, the J end by 0 bases, with 14 bases between. CDR3 DNA sequence: TGTGCCAGCAGTGAAAAAAGATCCCATAGCAATCAGCCCCAGCATTTT. Its protein product is CASSEKRSHSNQPQHF.

This clonotype was seen many times. J is TRBJ2-7 and V is TRBV10-3, with 14 positions matching TRBD2. The V and J ends lost 3 bases and 1 base, in that order; junction bases with no gene match: 5. The CDR3 runs 17 residues. CDR1 is ENHRY, CDR2 SYGVKD, per germline. Here the CDR3 reads CAISDPGTSGRSYEQYF. Written as DNA, the CDR3 is TGTGCCATCAGTGACCCCGGGACTAGCGGGAGATCCTACGAGCAGTACTTC.

In this sample, this clonotype turned up many times. CDR3 loop: CASSEAGTSGTSYEQYF. The CDR3 DNA reads TGTGCCAGCAGCGAAGCCGGGACTAGCGGGACCTCCTACGAGCAGTACTTC. This rearrangement joins TRBV5-5 to TRBJ2-7; 13 nucleotides match TRBD2. The CDR3 length is 17 residues. The germline CDR1 and CDR2 sequences are SGHKS and YYEKEE (reference sequence). V lost 4 bases and J lost 0; bases outside the gene matches: 7.

By its share, this clonotype is medium-sized. This chain joins TRBV7-8 and TRBJ2-1, with D possibly being TRBD1 (6 bases). V was trimmed by 5 bases and J by 0 bases, leaving 11 bases between them. Germline lookup yields CDR1 SGHVS and CDR2 FQNEAQ. The CDR3 totals 15 residues. The CDR3 nucleotides are TGTGCCAGCAGCGACAGGTTCAGCTCCTACAATGAGCAGTTCTTC. Its protein product is CASSDRFSSYNEQFF.

This chain joins TRBV28 and TRBJ2-3; D is perhaps TRBD1 (5 bases). CDR1 MDHEN and CDR2 SYDVKM come from the germline V gene. The length of the CDR3 is 12 residues. V lost 4 bases to trimming and J lost 8 bases, with 10 bases between them. The CDR3 sequence: CASSWQGRTQYF. The CDR3 nucleotides are TGTGCCAGCAGTTGGCAGGGTCGTACGCAGTATTTT.

With regard to this clonotype: A far larger clone is one base from this, pointing to a likely read error. The gene calls are TRBV27 and TRBJ2-3, with D perhaps matching TRBD2 (5 bases). The CDR3 has 13 residues. CDR1 MNHEY and CDR2 SMNVEV come from the germline V gene (reference sequence). V lost 8 bases and J 0 bases, leaving 9 bases between the germline ends. The CDR3 loop is CASRRTSTDTQYF. The CDR3 DNA reads as TGTGCCAGCCGGCGGACTAGCACAGATACGCAGTATTTT.

With regard to this clonotype: Since a far larger clone is one base different, this is likely a read error. This chain links TRBV7-9 with TRBJ2-7, with a possible D match to TRBD1 (6 bases). The ends were cut back, 3 bases at V and 2 bases at J, with 14 bases in the middle. There are 15 residues in the CDR3. Germline CDR1 reads SEHNR; CDR2 reads FQNEAQ (reference sequence). CDR3 sequence: CASSFGTCLTYEQYF. CDR3 sequence (DNA): TGTGCCAGCAGCTTTGGGACATGTTTGACCTACGAGCAGTACTTC. Filled out from reference TRBV7-9 and TRBJ2-7, the complete variable domain reads DTGVSQNPRHKITKRGQNVTFRCDPISEHNRLYWYRQTLGQGPEFLTYFQNEAQLEKSRLLSDRFSAERPKGSFSTLEIQRTEQGDSAMYLCASSFGTCLTYEQYFGPGTRLTVT.

By sample share, this clonotype is medium-sized. The chain joins TRBV27 to TRBJ1-6, with 10 bases identical to TRBD1. V was pared by 5 bases and J by 10 bases, with 23 bases of the junction left unmatched. The CDR3 spans 20 residues. Germline values: CDR1 MNHEY, CDR2 SMNVEV (reference sequence). The CDR3 reads CASSTPPPPGQGIRDSPLHF. CDR3 bases: TGTGCCAGCAGTACGCCCCCACCTCCGGGACAGGGGATTAGGGACTCACCCCTCCACTTT.

V gene TRBV7-9 combines with J gene TRBJ2-5; 8 nucleotides align to TRBD1. Germline loops: CDR1 SEHNR, CDR2 FQNEAQ (reference sequence). This CDR3 region has 14 residues. Trimming at V came to 3 bases and at J to 4 bases, leaving 4 bases not matched to a gene. The CDR3 loop is CASSFDRGTETQYF. CDR3 nucleotides: TGTGCCAGCAGCTTTGACAGGGGTACAGAGACCCAGTACTTC. Full variable domain (outside the CDR3, taken from reference TRBV7-9 and TRBJ2-5): DTGVSQNPRHKITKRGQNVTFRCDPISEHNRLYWYRQTLGQGPEFLTYFQNEAQLEKSRLLSDRFSAERPKGSFSTLEIQRTEQGDSAMYLCASSFDRGTETQYFGPGTRLLVL.

The table lists this clonotype with many counts. V and J are TRBV19 and TRBJ1-5; TRBD1 is a possible D gene (6 bases). Germline V lookup: CDR1 LNHDA, CDR2 SQIVND (reference sequence). There are 16 residues in the CDR3. Trimming removed 7 bases from V and 0 bases from J, with 16 bases in between. The CDR3 DNA sequence: TGTGCCAGTACCCCCGGACAGTTTTATAGCAATCAGCCCCAGCATTTT. Its translation: CASTPGQFYSNQPQHF. Variable domain in full (rest from reference TRBV19 and TRBJ1-5): DGGITQSPKYLFRKEGQNVTLSCEQNLNHDAMYWYRQDPGQGLRLIYYSQIVNDFQKGDIAEGYSVSREKKESFPLTVTSAQKNPTAFYLCASTPGQFYSNQPQHFGDGTRLSIL.

This clonotype was seen ten or more times. The genes are TRBV7-3 and TRBJ2-1, with a possible D match to TRBD1 (6 bases). This CDR3 has 18 residues. With 1 base removed from V and 6 bases from J, the gap between germline ends came to 22 bases. Germline V gives CDR1 SGHTA, CDR2 FQGTGA. The CDR3, as DNA: TGTGCCAGCAGCTTAAGGTACAGTCGGACAGAGGCCTTCAATGAGCAGTTCTTC. Protein: CASSLRYSRTEAFNEQFF. Supplemented by reference TRBV7-3 and TRBJ2-1, the full variable domain reads GAGVSQTPSNKVTEKGKYVELRCDPISGHTALYWYRQSLGQGPEFLIYFQGTGAADDSGLPNDRFFAVRPEGSVSTLKIQRTERGDSAVYLCASSLRYSRTEAFNEQFFGPGTRLTVL.

This clonotype is medium-sized in the sample. The rearrangement uses TRBV10-2 and TRBJ2-7, with 11 bases fitting TRBD1. V was clipped by 6 bases and J by 2 bases; unmatched bases: 6. The CDR3 is 15 residues long. Germline CDR1 WSHSY, CDR2 SAAADI. The CDR3 reads CASSEAGQGAYEQYF. The CDR3 DNA follows: TGCGCCAGCAGCGAAGCGGGACAGGGGGCCTACGAGCAGTACTTC.

This clonotype showed up just once. A far larger clone lies a single base away; this is likely a read error. The chain couples TRBV19 to TRBJ2-5, with D maybe TRBD2 (6 bases). The DNA end lines up better with TRBJ2-1; the J call may be wrong. From germline, CDR1 is LNHDA and CDR2 SQIVND (reference sequence). The CDR3 length is 14 residues. The CDR3 region is CASSGGLVYNEQFF. The CDR3 DNA is TGTGCCAGTAGTGGAGGGTTGGTCTACAATGAGCAGTTCTTC.

There are many counts of this clonotype. The rearrangement joins TRBV12-3 or TRBV12-4 to TRBJ2-2, with 8 bases that match TRBD1. CDR3 length: 13 amino acids. V shed 10 bases and J 1 base; nucleotides not matched to a gene: 2. The CDR3 DNA reads as TGTGCCATCGACAGGGGGAACACCGGGGAGCTGTTTTTT. Amino acids: CAIDRGNTGELFF.

Comments on this clonotype: It differs at one base from a far larger clone, so likely a read error. The V call is TRBV6-4, the J call TRBJ2-3; 9 bases match TRBD1. Looked up from germline, CDR1 is MRHNA and CDR2 is SNTAGT. The CDR3 extends over 17 amino acids. Trimming removed 3 bases from V and 5 bases from J; junction bases left unmatched: 12. The CDR3 DNA sequence: TGTGCCAGCAGTGAAGACGCGCCCGGGACAGGGTTAGATACGCAGTATTTT. This translates into CASSEDAPGTGLDTQYF.

The chain joins TRBV12-5 to TRBJ2-3, with 7 bases that match TRBD1. The length of the CDR3 is 15 residues. V was pared by 3 bases and J by 6 bases, with 9 bases of the junction left unmatched. CDR1 and CDR2 (germline): LGHNT, FRNRAP. CDR3 amino acids: CASGFYRGGADTQYF. CDR3 in DNA: TGTGCTAGTGGTTTTTATCGAGGGGGCGCCGATACGCAGTATTTT.

This clonotype has a count of ten or more. The rearrangement uses TRBV6-1 and TRBJ1-1; no clear D gene. In germline, CDR1 is MNHNS, CDR2 SASEGT. V was clipped by 2 bases and J by 8 bases, with 9 bases between them. The CDR3 extends over 12 amino acids. This chain's CDR3 is CASSELEAEAFF. Written as DNA, the CDR3 is TGTGCCAGCAGTGAATTGGAAGCAGAAGCTTTCTTT.

This clonotype was detected ten times or more. The chain combines TRBV20-1 with TRBJ2-3, with 14 bases lining up with TRBD2. This CDR3 has 19 residues. Looked up from germline, CDR1 is DFQATT and CDR2 is SNEGSKA (reference sequence). With V trimmed by 1 base and J by 0 bases, 9 bases remained unmatched. In DNA, the CDR3 is TGCAGTGCTAGAGGACTAGCGGGGGGGCCTATATCTAGCACAGATACGCAGTATTTT. Amino acids: CSARGLAGGPISSTDTQYF.

By sample fraction, this clonotype is medium-sized (0.01 to 0.1%). This rearrangement joins TRBV5-1 to TRBJ2-3; TRBD2 agrees at 9 bases. This CDR3 is 15 amino acids long. The junction had 5 bases not matched to a gene; V was cut back by 5 bases and J by 1 base. CDR1 and CDR2 (germline): SGHRS, YFSETQ. The CDR3 DNA sequence: TGCGCCAGCAGGCTAGCGGGGTATCGCACAGATACGCAGTATTTT. The encoded protein is CASRLAGYRTDTQYF. The full variable domain, completed using reference TRBV5-1 and TRBJ2-3, is KAGVTQTPRYLIKTRGQQVTLSCSPISGHRSVSWYQQTPGQGLQFLFEYFSETQRNKGNFPGRFSGRQFSNSRSEMNVSTLELGDSALYLCASRLAGYRTDTQYFGPGTRLTVL.